These 18 T cell receptor beta chains came from one sample sequenced in a study of T cells after yellow fever vaccination. One entry per CDR3 protein, called by TCRdb with MiXCR from the 5' RACE reads. The sample carries a few hundred thousand distinct CDR3 sequences, roughly 8.4% recorded once. The sample in question was PBMCs, obtained around 45 days after the first yellow fever vaccination. These receptors originate from a man aged 18 to 29 who received the YFV17D yellow fever vaccine.

This clonotype was seen a handful of times. The V and J genes are TRBV5-1 and TRBJ1-6; a possible D gene is TRBD1 (5 bases). The germline CDR1 and CDR2 sequences are SGHRS and YFSETQ. CDR3 size: 16 residues. Between the trimmed V and J ends, which lost 2 bases and 8 bases, there was a span of 17 bases. CDR3 nucleotide sequence: TGCGCCAGCAGCTTTTCCAGGACCCTGGGGGATTCACCCCTCCACTTT. Translation gives CASSFSRTLGDSPLHF.

This clonotype was found a few times. V gene TRBV4-1 combines with J gene TRBJ2-2; 7 bases align to TRBD1. V dropped 10 bases and J dropped 4; count of bases not matched to a gene: 9. The CDR3 is 14 amino acids. Germline lookup yields CDR1 MGHRA and CDR2 YSYEKL. The CDR3 coding sequence is TGCGCCACCACCAGGGGGTCGGGCACCGGGGAGCTGTTTTTT. Its translation is CATTRGSGTGELFF.

This clonotype was seen many times. The chain has TRBV7-9 and TRBJ1-2, with 7 bases matching TRBD1. CDR1 and CDR2 (germline): SEHNR, FQNEAQ (reference sequence). CDR3 length equals 14 residues. J lost 3 bases, V lost 5 bases, and 6 bases had no gene match. As DNA, the CDR3 is TGTGCCAGCAGCCCCCCTGGGACAGACTATGGCTACACCTTC. Translated: CASSPPGTDYGYTF.

This clonotype was seen only a few times. The chain joins TRBV18 to TRBJ2-5; D gene ambiguous. Between the trimmed V and J ends, which lost 6 bases and 1 base, there was a span of 6 bases. This CDR3 spans 12 amino acids. Germline V gives CDR1 KGHSH, CDR2 LQKENI. The CDR3 DNA follows: TGTGCCAGCTCCAACCTCCAAGAGACCCAGTACTTC. Protein product: CASSNLQETQYF. Combining the CDR3 with reference TRBV18 and TRBJ2-5 gives the whole variable domain NAGVMQNPRHLVRRRGQEARLRCSPMKGHSHVYWYRQLPEEGLKFMVYLQKENIIDESGMPKERFSAEFPKEGPSILRIQQVVRGDSAAYFCASSNLQETQYFGPGTRLLVL.

This clonotype was observed at least ten times. The chain recombines TRBV6-2 or TRBV6-3 with TRBJ2-6; unclear D gene. Germline CDR1 and CDR2: MNHEY and SVGEGT. CDR3 length: 14 amino acids. Trimming pared 4 bases from V and 0 bases from J, leaving 4 bases between. The CDR3 loop reads CASSWDSGANVLTF. CDR3 coding DNA: TGTGCCAGCAGTTGGGACTCTGGGGCCAACGTCCTGACTTTC.

The chain combines TRBV5-1 with TRBJ2-5; TRBD2 agrees at 10 bases. V lost 2 bases and J lost 1; bases outside the gene matches: 8. The CDR3 loop spans 17 amino acids. CDR1 and CDR2 (germline): SGHRS, YFSETQ. The CDR3 protein is CASSFKAGGPFQETQYF. CDR3 bases: TGCGCCAGCAGCTTTAAAGCGGGGGGGCCTTTCCAAGAGACCCAGTACTTC.

The genes are TRBV24-1 and TRBJ1-1; the match to TRBD1 covers 10 bases. With V trimmed by 4 bases and J by 0 bases, 10 bases remained unmatched. Per germline, CDR1 KGHDR and CDR2 SFDVKD. The CDR3 extends over 18 amino acids. The CDR3 is CATSEPRDRGGVNTEAFF. CDR3 coding DNA: TGTGCCACCAGTGAACCCCGGGACAGGGGCGGGGTGAACACTGAAGCTTTCTTT.

This clonotype was seen more than once but under ten times. The chain recombines TRBV4-3 with TRBJ1-4; D possibly corresponds to TRBD1 (6 bases). V dropped 0 bases and J dropped 7 bases, with 15 bases sitting between them. Germline CDR1 reads LGHNA; CDR2 reads YSLEER. The CDR3 contains 16 residues. The CDR3 DNA sequence: TGCGCCAGCAGCCAAGATTCGGGGGCGTTTGGTGAAAAACTGTTTTTT. Its protein is CASSQDSGAFGEKLFF.

This sequence joins TRBV19 and TRBJ2-7; tentatively, D is TRBD2 (7 bases). This CDR3 is built from 14 residues. Germline V CDR1 and CDR2: LNHDA, SQIVND (reference sequence). V gave up 7 bases and J gave up 3 bases, with 16 bases separating them. The CDR3 is CASILGGAGYEQYV. DNA for the CDR3: TGTGCCAGTATCTTGGGGGGGGCCGGCTACGAGCAGTACGTC.

This clonotype has a handful of counts. The genes are TRBV28 and TRBJ2-5; 8 bases are a match to TRBD1. This CDR3 is 14 amino acids long. Per the germline V gene, CDR1 is MDHEN and CDR2 is SYDVKM. The junction had 10 bases not matched to a gene; V was cut back by 7 bases and J by 6 bases. The CDR3 nucleotides are TGTGCCAGCACTAACAGGGGGGTCTGGCAGACCCAGTACTTC. It yields the protein CASTNRGVWQTQYF.

The V gene is TRBV7-2, the J gene TRBJ2-3; 8 positions agree with TRBD2. CDR3 length: 14 amino acids. After removal of 7 bases from V and 1 base from J, the junction contained 4 bases not matched to a gene. CDR1 SGHTA and CDR2 FQGNSA come from the germline V gene. CDR3 sequence: CASKTSAGTDTQYF. The CDR3 DNA follows: TGTGCCAGCAAGACTAGCGCGGGCACAGATACGCAGTATTTT.

There are many counts of this clonotype. V usage is TRBV4-1 and J usage is TRBJ2-2, with 9 bases aligning to TRBD1. The CDR3 runs 16 residues. Germline-derived CDR1 and CDR2 are MGHRA and YSYEKL. V lost 1 base to trimming and J lost 5 bases; unmatched junction nucleotides: 5. CDR3 sequence reads: CASSQGLGQGTGELFF. In DNA form, the CDR3 reads TGCGCCAGCAGCCAAGGTCTAGGACAGGGGACCGGGGAGCTGTTTTTT.

This clonotype was observed a handful of times. The gene calls are TRBV24-1 and TRBJ2-3; the D is unclear. Trimming left V 9 bases short and J 6 bases short, with 9 bases between. Germline V gene sequence: CDR1 KGHDR, CDR2 SFDVKD. The length of the CDR3 is 11 residues. Written as DNA, the CDR3 is TGTGCCACCGCCCTGGGCGATACGCAGTATTTT. Protein product: CATALGDTQYF.

There are many counts of this clonotype. This chain joins TRBV9 and TRBJ2-2; D is possibly TRBD1 or TRBD2 (6 bases each). The V gene's germline CDR1 is SGDLS and CDR2 YYNGEE. CDR3 length: 15 residues. V was clipped by 0 bases and J by 3 bases, with 9 bases between them. DNA of the CDR3: TGTGCCAGCAGCGTAGAGGGGGGTTACACCGGGGAGCTGTTTTTT. Its translation: CASSVEGGYTGELFF.

Concerning this clonotype: Sequence at one end of the junction differs from germline and may be a read error. V is TRBV19 and J is TRBJ1-2, with D unresolved. The germline gives CDR1 LNHDA, CDR2 SQIVND (reference sequence). The CDR3 has 9 amino acids. The CDR3 coding sequence is TGTGCCAGTAGTCCCCCCCTCGAGTGG. Protein product: CASSPPLEW. Looking up the rest from reference TRBV19 and TRBJ1-2 gives the full variable domain: DGGITQSPKYLFRKEGQNVTLSCEQNLNHDAMYWYRQDPGQGLRLIYYSQIVNDFQKGDIAEGYSVSREKKESFPLTVTSAQKNPTAFYLCASSPPLEWGSGTRLTVV.

The CDR3 DNA reads TGCGCCAGCAGCTTCACCCACGCTGAGTACGAGCAGTACTTC. Its protein product is CASSFTHAEYEQYF. The chain uses TRBV5-1 and TRBJ2-7; D remains ambiguous. This CDR3 has 14 residues. The V gene's germline CDR1 is SGHRS and CDR2 YFSETQ. Trimming pared 2 bases from V and 4 bases from J, leaving 13 bases between. Combining the CDR3 with reference TRBV5-1 and TRBJ2-7 gives the whole variable domain KAGVTQTPRYLIKTRGQQVTLSCSPISGHRSVSWYQQTPGQGLQFLFEYFSETQRNKGNFPGRFSGRQFSNSRSEMNVSTLELGDSALYLCASSFTHAEYEQYFGPGTRLTVT.

The chain links TRBV7-2 to TRBJ1-2; 8 bases line up with TRBD1. CDR1 and CDR2 (germline): SGHTA, FQGNSA. Trimming at V came to 3 bases and at J to 0 bases, leaving 3 bases not matched to a gene. The CDR3 extends over 15 amino acids. The CDR3 nucleotides read TGTGCCAGCAGCTTTGACAGGGGCCCTAACTATGGCTACACCTTC. Translating it yields CASSFDRGPNYGYTF. Combining the CDR3 with reference TRBV7-2 and TRBJ1-2 gives the whole variable domain GAGVSQSPSNKVTEKGKDVELRCDPISGHTALYWYRQSLGQGLEFLIYFQGNSAPDKSGLPSDRFSAERTGGSVSTLTIQRTQQEDSAVYLCASSFDRGPNYGYTFGSGTRLTVV.

CDR3 in amino acids: CASSQGRGLAGGDYNEQFF. CDR3 DNA: TGCGCCAGCAGCCAAGGGAGGGGACTAGCGGGGGGCGACTACAATGAGCAGTTCTTC. This chain joins TRBV4-1 and TRBJ2-1; 15 nucleotides agree with TRBD2. The J segment lost 3 bases and the V segment lost 1 base, leaving 7 bases of the junction unmatched. The CDR3 covers 19 residues. CDR1 MGHRA and CDR2 YSYEKL come from the germline V gene.